The sequence of this T cell receptor (beta chain) was determined in a study of cytomegalovirus exposure and HLA in healthy donors. This PCR relied on a set of 60 Vbeta primers and 13 Jbeta primers. The repertoire was sequenced with immunoSEQ multiplex PCR; TCRdb's copy has only in-frame clones and lacks some. Of about 130,000 clones in the sample, about 80% were seen once. Trimming cost V 0 bases and J 6 bases, with 15 bases left between them. The CDR3 consists of 16 residues. Germline V gives CDR1 SGHTA, CDR2 FQGNSA. To note about this clone: As yet, its antigen is unknown.

Study results and caveats: In vitro testing confirmed three CMV-associated chains as specific for CMV antigens. The productive fraction for most TCR beta V segments was about 87% or about 30% in an earlier analysis.

The chain is built from TRBV7-2 and TRBJ1-3; D not resolved. The clonotype originates from a middle-aged man in good health and CMV-seronegative. The sample taken for sequencing was PBMCs. Here the CDR3 reads CASSLAPGISENTIYF. The CDR3 region has the DNA TGTGCCAGCAGCTTAGCACCGGGGATCTCGGAAAACACCATATATTTT.